The 30 T cell receptor beta chains listed next were all sequenced from one sample in a study of blood T cell repertoires in COVID-19. Libraries were prepared by immunoSEQ multiplex PCR; TCRdb keeps only in-frame clonotypes and omits some of them. The repertoire consists of around 280,000 clones, with roughly 91% occurring once and the leading ten covering approximately 12%. The sample was peripheral blood. These receptors were taken from a woman aged 30 to 39 with COVID-19, enrolled during active disease.

This clone was observed once. The V and J genes are TRBV27 and TRBJ2-1, with 10 bases fitting TRBD1. Germline lookup yields CDR1 MNHEY and CDR2 SMNVEV (reference sequence). The CDR3 sequence is 14 residues long. The ends lost 5 bases at V and 8 bases at J; junction bases unmatched: 6. CDR3 protein: CASSDRGPVDEQFF. DNA of the CDR3: TGTGCCAGCAGTGACAGGGGGCCGGTCGATGAGCAGTTCTTC.

The rearrangement uses TRBV12-5 and TRBJ1-2; D gene uncertain. There are 14 residues in the CDR3. Germline assignment: CDR1 LGHNT and CDR2 FRNRAP. V lost 5 bases and J lost 13, with 23 bases in between. As DNA, the CDR3 is TGTGCTAGTGGTCCCCCGGTAACCCGTCGGTATTGCACCTTC. It specifies CASGPPVTRRYCTF.

This rearrangement joins TRBV5-1 to TRBJ1-3; D perhaps matches TRBD1 (6 bases). The V end lost 3 bases, the J end lost 3 bases, and 13 bases lay between the germline ends. CDR1 and CDR2 (germline): SGHRS, YFSETQ. The CDR3 extends over 15 amino acids. CDR3 sequence (DNA): TGCGCCAGCAGCTCAACAGGGATGAGTGGAAACACCATATATTTT. Protein sequence: CASSSTGMSGNTIYF.

The chain is built from TRBV5-1 and TRBJ1-1, with 7 nucleotides matching TRBD1. CDR1 SGHRS and CDR2 YFSETQ come from the germline V gene. This CDR3 is 15 amino acids long. V lost 2 bases, J lost 1 base, and 5 bases stayed unmatched. The CDR3 sequence is CASSLSGGGNTEAFF. The CDR3, as DNA: TGCGCCAGCAGCTTATCAGGGGGTGGGAACACTGAAGCTTTCTTT.

This clone was detected only once. The chain is built from TRBV20-1 and TRBJ2-7; maybe TRBD2 (5 bases). This CDR3 region has 11 residues. Trimming stripped 1 base from V and 5 bases from J, with 6 bases between. Germline-derived CDR1 and CDR2 are DFQATT and SNEGSKA (reference sequence). This CDR3 is CSARAGNEQYF. In nucleotides, the CDR3 is TGCAGTGCTAGAGCGGGAAACGAGCAGTACTTC.

The chain has TRBV28 and TRBJ2-1, with 7 nucleotides matching TRBD2. There are 16 residues in the CDR3. After removal of 1 base from V and 0 bases from J, the junction contained 3 bases not matched to a gene. The germline CDR1 and CDR2 sequences are MDHEN and SYDVKM. In DNA form, the CDR3 reads TGTGCCAGCAGTTTATTAACGGGGGGCTCCTACAATGAGCAGTTCTTC. Amino acid sequence: CASSLLTGGSYNEQFF.

This clone has just one count. This chain connects TRBV30 to TRBJ2-3, with TRBD1 as a possible D gene (6 bases). Germline V lookup: CDR1 GTSNPN, CDR2 SVGIG (reference sequence). V lost 2 bases to trimming and J lost 2 bases, with 14 bases between them. CDR3 length equals 15 residues. CDR3 loop: CAWSLIGGNTDTQYF. CDR3 DNA sequence: TGTGCCTGGAGTCTGATTGGGGGCAACACAGATACGCAGTATTTT.

V is TRBV12-5 and J is TRBJ1-5, with D tentatively TRBD1 (6 bases). Trimming shortened V by 2 bases and J by 6 bases, and 17 bases separated the two germline ends. This CDR3 is built from 16 residues. Germline V gene sequence: CDR1 LGHNT, CDR2 FRNRAP. CDR3 protein: CASGLWGRDWGQPQHF. The CDR3 DNA sequence: TGTGCTAGTGGTTTGTGGGGGCGCGACTGGGGTCAGCCCCAGCATTTT.

The V gene is TRBV5-1, the J gene TRBJ1-6, with TRBD1 matching 7 bases. Germline CDR1 is SGHRS and CDR2 is YFSETQ. V lost 4 bases, J lost 8 bases, and 6 bases stayed unmatched. This CDR3 has 14 residues. CDR3 sequence (DNA): TGCGCCAGCAGCATCAGGGGGTCTGATTCACCCCTCCACTTT. Its protein product is CASSIRGSDSPLHF. Filled out from reference TRBV5-1 and TRBJ1-6, the complete variable domain reads KAGVTQTPRYLIKTRGQQVTLSCSPISGHRSVSWYQQTPGQGLQFLFEYFSETQRNKGNFPGRFSGRQFSNSRSEMNVSTLELGDSALYLCASSIRGSDSPLHFGNGTRLTVT.

V and J are TRBV11-2 and TRBJ1-1; 9 nucleotides match TRBD1. CDR1 and CDR2 from the germline V gene are SGHAT and FQNNGV. V shed 5 bases, J shed 4 bases, and the junction held 17 bases outside the gene matches. This CDR3 is built from 18 residues. The CDR3 DNA is TGTGCCAGCAGCACCCGAGGGACAGGGAGCGGATTGGGCACTGAAGCTTTCTTT. It translates to CASSTRGTGSGLGTEAFF. Full variable domain (rest looked up from reference TRBV11-2 and TRBJ1-1): EAGVAQSPRYKIIEKRQSVAFWCNPISGHATLYWYQQILGQGPKLLIQFQNNGVVDDSQLPKDRFSAERLKGVDSTLKIQPAKLEDSAVYLCASSTRGTGSGLGTEAFFGQGTRLTVV.

V gene TRBV19 combines with J gene TRBJ1-2; 7 nucleotides match TRBD1. Losses at the gene ends were 4 bases for V and 2 bases for J; bases not matched to a gene: 4. In germline, CDR1 is LNHDA, CDR2 SQIVND (reference sequence). CDR3 size: 14 residues. The DNA of the CDR3 is TGTGCCAGTAGTACAAGACAGGGAAACTATGGCTACACCTTC. Protein: CASSTRQGNYGYTF.

This sequence joins TRBV3-1 (or the pseudogene TRBV3-2) and TRBJ2-7; tentative D call: TRBD1 (5 bases). Per germline, CDR1 LGHDT and CDR2 YNNKEL (reference sequence). This CDR3 has 14 residues. V was trimmed by 1 base and J by 2 bases, leaving 9 bases between them. The CDR3 here is CASSQGPGTYEQYF. The DNA for the CDR3 is TGTGCCAGCAGCCAAGGTCCAGGGACCTACGAGCAGTACTTC.

In the case of this clone: The same CDR3 is also encoded by other DNA sequences in this sample. V gene TRBV18 combines with J gene TRBJ2-3; TRBD2 aligns across 9 bases. After removal of 3 bases from V and 4 bases from J, the junction contained 2 bases not matched to a gene. The germline gives CDR1 KGHSH, CDR2 LQKENI. This CDR3 is built from 14 residues. In nucleotides, the CDR3 is TGTGCCAGCTCACCGGGACTAGCTTCAGATACGCAGTATTTT. This gives the protein CASSPGLASDTQYF.

Here the CDR3 DNA reads TGTGCCAGCAGCGTCAACCCACGAGATGGAAACACCATATATTTT. It specifies CASSVNPRDGNTIYF. The chain couples TRBV9 to TRBJ1-3, with D unresolved. Trimming shortened V by 2 bases and J by 3 bases, and 12 bases separated the two germline ends. The CDR3 totals 15 residues. From germline, CDR1 is SGDLS and CDR2 YYNGEE.

J is TRBJ2-3 and V is TRBV14, with D hard to call. The CDR3 is 16 amino acids. Germline CDR1 and CDR2: SGHDN and FVKESK. V was shortened by 1 base and J by 2 bases, with 13 bases between the two germline ends. CDR3 sequence reads: CASSQGLVRDTDTQYF. CDR3 bases: TGTGCCAGCAGCCAAGGATTGGTGAGAGACACAGATACGCAGTATTTT.

This chain uses TRBV27 with TRBJ1-4; TRBD1 is a possible D gene (6 bases). CDR3 length: 19 amino acids. Germline CDR1 and CDR2: MNHEY and SMNVEV (reference sequence). With 2 bases removed from V and 0 bases from J, the gap between germline ends came to 19 bases. CDR3 amino acids: CASSLTWEGVIATNEKLFF. The CDR3 DNA sequence: TGTGCCAGCAGTTTAACTTGGGAGGGGGTAATTGCAACTAATGAAAAACTGTTTTTT. The entire variable domain, with the rest obtained from reference TRBV27 and TRBJ1-4, is as follows: EAQVTQNPRYLITVTGKKLTVTCSQNMNHEYMSWYRQDPGLGLRQIYYSMNVEVTDKGDVPEGYKVSRKEKRNFPLILESPSPNQTSLYFCASSLTWEGVIATNEKLFFGSGTQLSVL.

This chain uses TRBV12-3 or TRBV12-4 with TRBJ1-2; D is perhaps TRBD1 (5 bases). V was trimmed by 5 bases and J by 6 bases, leaving 13 bases between them. The CDR3 has 13 residues. The CDR3 protein is CASSVRVWDGYTF. DNA of the CDR3: TGTGCCAGCAGTGTCAGGGTTTGGGATGGCTACACCTTC.

The rearrangement uses TRBV19 and TRBJ1-2, with unresolved D. V lost 10 bases and J 0 bases, leaving 18 bases between the germline ends. CDR1 is LNHDA, CDR2 SQIVND, per germline (reference sequence). This CDR3 region has 15 residues. CDR3 loop: CATLPPYGANYGYTF. Written as DNA, the CDR3 is TGTGCCACCCTTCCACCATACGGTGCTAACTATGGCTACACCTTC.

Ten or more counts support this clone. This chain connects TRBV27 to TRBJ2-5; 7 nucleotides agree with TRBD1. Germline CDR1 MNHEY, CDR2 SMNVEV (reference sequence). V dropped 4 bases and J dropped 4; count of bases not matched to a gene: 6. The CDR3 loop spans 14 amino acids. The chain's CDR3 is CASSYRTGGETQYF. CDR3 in DNA: TGTGCCAGCAGTTATCGGACAGGCGGAGAGACCCAGTACTTC.

The chain recombines TRBV3-1 (or the pseudogene TRBV3-2) with TRBJ2-1, with 15 bases identical to TRBD2. V shed 4 bases and J 7 bases; nucleotides not matched to a gene: 11. The germline V gene has CDR1 LGHDT and CDR2 YNNKEL (reference sequence). The CDR3 sequence is 18 residues long. The CDR3 is CASSRDALGLAGGNEQFF. The CDR3 DNA reads TGTGCCAGCAGCCGAGATGCCCTCGGACTAGCGGGGGGGAATGAGCAGTTCTTC.

CDR3 nucleotides: TGCGCCAGCAGCTATCGGGGGTTGGGGGGGATTCCAGAGACCCAGTACTTC. This sequence encodes CASSYRGLGGIPETQYF. The chain is built from TRBV5-1 and TRBJ2-5; 7 positions agree with TRBD2. The CDR3 has 17 residues. In germline, CDR1 is SGHRS, CDR2 YFSETQ. Trimming removed 3 bases from V and 4 bases from J; junction bases left unmatched: 15.

The chain is built from TRBV9 and TRBJ2-2; perhaps TRBD2 as D (6 bases). Germline V gives CDR1 SGDLS, CDR2 YYNGEE. CDR3 size: 16 residues. Deletions cut 0 bases from V and 4 bases from J, with 13 bases between. CDR3 DNA sequence: TGTGCCAGCAGCGTAGGTCTAGCGAGAGGCACCGGGGAGCTGTTTTTT. The encoded protein is CASSVGLARGTGELFF.

About this clone: Other DNA sequences within the sample encode an identical CDR3. The J gene is TRBJ2-2, the V gene TRBV4-1, with 8 bases matching TRBD2. Germline V gene data show CDR1 as MGHRA and CDR2 as YSYEKL. The V and J ends lost 4 bases and 1 base, in that order; junction bases with no gene match: 5. The CDR3 consists of 16 residues. CDR3 coding DNA: TGCGCCAGCAGCCGTACGAGCGGGGGGAACACCGGGGAGCTGTTTTTT. Its translation: CASSRTSGGNTGELFF.

The CDR3 sequence: CASSDGTVRPYSNQPQHF. CDR3 nucleotide sequence: TGTGCCAGCAGTGACGGGACAGTCAGACCCTATAGCAATCAGCCCCAGCATTTT. The chain uses TRBV2 and TRBJ1-5; the match to TRBD1 covers 7 bases. The germline V gene encodes CDR1 SNHLY and CDR2 FYNNEI. The CDR3 is 18 residues long. V dropped 3 bases and J dropped 0; count of bases not matched to a gene: 11.

The gene calls are TRBV28 and TRBJ1-2, with D hard to call. The CDR3 totals 15 residues. The germline V gene encodes CDR1 MDHEN and CDR2 SYDVKM. With 7 bases removed from V and 7 bases from J, the gap between germline ends came to 22 bases. CDR3 sequence reads: CASTKPGVVYVGYTF. The CDR3 DNA reads as TGTGCCAGCACCAAGCCCGGGGTCGTATATGTTGGCTACACCTTC.

The V gene is TRBV11-2, the J gene TRBJ2-7, with D possibly TRBD2 on 5 matching bases. This CDR3 comprises 15 residues. Germline CDR1 is SGHAT and CDR2 is FQNNGV. V was cut by 5 bases and J by 2 bases, with 16 bases left in between. DNA for the CDR3: TGTGCCAGCAGCCCACGCACGGGGTTCGCCTACGAGCAGTACTTC. Its protein product is CASSPRTGFAYEQYF. Full variable domain (missing parts from reference TRBV11-2 and TRBJ2-7): EAGVAQSPRYKIIEKRQSVAFWCNPISGHATLYWYQQILGQGPKLLIQFQNNGVVDDSQLPKDRFSAERLKGVDSTLKIQPAKLEDSAVYLCASSPRTGFAYEQYFGPGTRLTVT.

The V call is TRBV5-4, the J call TRBJ2-3, with D uncertain. The length of the CDR3 is 12 residues. Between the trimmed V and J ends, which lost 1 base and 7 bases, there was a span of 7 bases. Germline V gene lookup returns CDR1 SGHNT and CDR2 YYREEE (reference sequence). The CDR3 sequence: CASSLPLNTQYF. The CDR3 region has the DNA TGTGCCAGCAGCTTGCCTCTTAATACGCAGTATTTT.

The V call is TRBV27, the J call TRBJ2-5; 9 bases are shared with TRBD1. Looked up from germline, CDR1 is MNHEY and CDR2 is SMNVEV (reference sequence). The trim removed 8 bases at V and 4 bases at J, leaving 5 bases unmatched. The length of the CDR3 is 13 residues. CDR3: CASAPTGGETQYF. In DNA, the CDR3 is TGTGCCAGCGCACCGACAGGGGGAGAGACCCAGTACTTC.

The chain couples TRBV7-8 to TRBJ2-7; the D gene is possibly TRBD1 (6 bases). Germline V gene sequence: CDR1 SGHVS, CDR2 FQNEAQ. CDR3 length equals 16 residues. The V and J ends lost 4 bases and 3 bases respectively, with 19 bases between them. In DNA form, the CDR3 reads TGTGCCAGCAGCTCGTGGGACACCCAAATGGGCTACGAGCAGTACTTC. This codes for CASSSWDTQMGYEQYF.

J is TRBJ2-2 and V is TRBV3-1 (or the pseudogene TRBV3-2); no firm D call. This CDR3 has 14 residues. V lost 3 bases and J lost 4, with 9 bases in between. Germline assignment: CDR1 LGHDT and CDR2 YNNKEL (reference sequence). CDR3 region: CASSHSRSTGELFF. The DNA of the CDR3 is TGTGCCAGCAGCCACTCTAGGAGCACCGGGGAGCTGTTTTTT.